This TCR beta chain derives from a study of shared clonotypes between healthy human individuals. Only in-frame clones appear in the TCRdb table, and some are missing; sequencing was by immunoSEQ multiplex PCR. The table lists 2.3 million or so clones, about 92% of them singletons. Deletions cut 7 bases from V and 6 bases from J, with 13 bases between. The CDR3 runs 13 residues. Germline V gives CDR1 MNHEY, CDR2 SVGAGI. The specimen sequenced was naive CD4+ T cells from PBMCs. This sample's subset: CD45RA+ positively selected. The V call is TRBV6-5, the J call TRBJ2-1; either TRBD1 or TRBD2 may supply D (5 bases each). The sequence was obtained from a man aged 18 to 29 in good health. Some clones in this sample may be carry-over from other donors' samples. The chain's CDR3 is CASKSPGANEQFF. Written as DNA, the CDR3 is TGTGCCAGCAAATCCCCCGGGGCCAATGAGCAGTTCTTC.